This T cell receptor (beta chain) was sequenced during a study of T cell repertoires in cytomegalovirus infection. TCRdb ran MiXCR on the reads and lists one entry per CDR3 protein. The sample carries about 60,000 distinct CDR3 sequences, 33% recorded once. Turning to this clonotype: Its antigen is still unknown.

The receptor comes from a human donor in good health (CMV status not recorded). Some clones in this sample may be carry-over from other donors' samples. The specimen sequenced was PBMCs, sequenced either directly or after in vitro stimulation (not recorded which).

CDR3 sequence (DNA): TGTGCCATTACCGCGGAGCTCTGGACCGGGGAGCTGTTTTTT. Translation: CAITAELWTGELFF. The rearrangement links TRBV10-3 to TRBJ2-2; no clear D. The CDR3 is 14 amino acids. V lost 9 bases and J 5 bases, leaving 16 bases between the germline ends. Germline V gene lookup returns CDR1 ENHRY and CDR2 SYGVKD.